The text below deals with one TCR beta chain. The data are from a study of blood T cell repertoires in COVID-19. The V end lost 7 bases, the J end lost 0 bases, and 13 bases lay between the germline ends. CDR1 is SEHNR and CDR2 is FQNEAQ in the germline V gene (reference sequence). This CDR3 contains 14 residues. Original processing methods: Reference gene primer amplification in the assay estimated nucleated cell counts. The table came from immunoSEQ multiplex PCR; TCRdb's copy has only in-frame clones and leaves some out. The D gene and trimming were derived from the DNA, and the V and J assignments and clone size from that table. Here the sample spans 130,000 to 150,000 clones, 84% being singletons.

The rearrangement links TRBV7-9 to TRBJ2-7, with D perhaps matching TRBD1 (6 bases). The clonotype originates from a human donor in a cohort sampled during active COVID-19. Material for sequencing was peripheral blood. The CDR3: CASNHGQSSYEQYF. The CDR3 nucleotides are TGTGCCAGCAACCACGGACAGAGCTCCTACGAGCAGTACTTC.